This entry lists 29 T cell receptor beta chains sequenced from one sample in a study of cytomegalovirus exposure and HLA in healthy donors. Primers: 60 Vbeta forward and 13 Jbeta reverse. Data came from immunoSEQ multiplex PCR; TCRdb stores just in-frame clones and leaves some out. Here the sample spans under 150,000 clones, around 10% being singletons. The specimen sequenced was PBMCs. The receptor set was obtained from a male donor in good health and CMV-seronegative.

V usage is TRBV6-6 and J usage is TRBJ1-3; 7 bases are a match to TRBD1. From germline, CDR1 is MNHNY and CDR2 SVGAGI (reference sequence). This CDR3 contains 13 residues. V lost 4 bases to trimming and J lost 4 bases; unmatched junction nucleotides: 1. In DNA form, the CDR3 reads TGTGCCAGCAGTTTGGGACAGGGAAACACCATATATTTT. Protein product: CASSLGQGNTIYF.

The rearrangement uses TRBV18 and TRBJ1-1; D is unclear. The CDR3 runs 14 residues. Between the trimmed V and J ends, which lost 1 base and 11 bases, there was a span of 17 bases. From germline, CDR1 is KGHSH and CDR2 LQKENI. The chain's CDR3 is CASSPREDVLNAFF. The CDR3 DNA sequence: TGTGCCAGCTCACCACGGGAGGACGTATTGAACGCTTTCTTT.

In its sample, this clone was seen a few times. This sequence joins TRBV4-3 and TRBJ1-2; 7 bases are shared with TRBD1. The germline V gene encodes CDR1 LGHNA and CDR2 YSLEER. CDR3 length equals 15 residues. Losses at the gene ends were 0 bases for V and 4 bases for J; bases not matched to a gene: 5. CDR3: CASSQDVRQGYGYTF. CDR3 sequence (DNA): TGCGCCAGCAGCCAAGACGTTAGACAGGGCTATGGCTACACCTTC.

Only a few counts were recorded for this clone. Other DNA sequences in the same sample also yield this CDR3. For the CDR3, the DNA is TGTGCCAGCAGTTTGGGACAGAACTATGGCTACACCTTC. Its protein is CASSLGQNYGYTF. V is TRBV28 and J is TRBJ1-2; 7 positions match TRBD1. The CDR3 has 13 residues. Germline V gives CDR1 MDHEN, CDR2 SYDVKM. V was clipped by 3 bases and J by 2 bases; unmatched bases: 0.

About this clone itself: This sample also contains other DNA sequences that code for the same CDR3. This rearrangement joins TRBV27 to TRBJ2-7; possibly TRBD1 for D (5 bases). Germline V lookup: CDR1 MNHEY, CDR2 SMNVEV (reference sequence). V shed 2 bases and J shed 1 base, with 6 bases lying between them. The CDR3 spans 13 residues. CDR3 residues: CASSLQGSYEQYF. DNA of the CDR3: TGTGCCAGCAGTTTACAGGGTTCCTACGAGCAGTACTTC.

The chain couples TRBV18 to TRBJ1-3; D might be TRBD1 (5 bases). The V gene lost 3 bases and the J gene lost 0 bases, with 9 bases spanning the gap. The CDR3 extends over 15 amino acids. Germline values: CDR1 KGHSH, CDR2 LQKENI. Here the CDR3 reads CASSPRTSSGNTIYF. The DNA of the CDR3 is TGTGCCAGCTCACCCCGGACAAGCTCTGGAAACACCATATATTTT.

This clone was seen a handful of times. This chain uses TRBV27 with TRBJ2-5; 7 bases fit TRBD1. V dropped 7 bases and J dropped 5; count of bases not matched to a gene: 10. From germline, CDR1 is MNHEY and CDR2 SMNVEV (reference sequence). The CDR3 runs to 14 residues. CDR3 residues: CASKTQGVGETQYF. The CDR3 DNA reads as TGTGCCAGCAAGACTCAGGGGGTCGGGGAGACCCAGTACTTC.

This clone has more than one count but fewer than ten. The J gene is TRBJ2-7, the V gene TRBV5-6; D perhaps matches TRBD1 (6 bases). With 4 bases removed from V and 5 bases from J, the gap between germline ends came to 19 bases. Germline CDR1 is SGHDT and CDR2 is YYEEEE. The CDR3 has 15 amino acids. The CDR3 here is CASSIRSSGVHEQYF. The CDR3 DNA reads TGTGCCAGCAGCATCAGGTCGTCAGGGGTGCACGAGCAGTACTTC.

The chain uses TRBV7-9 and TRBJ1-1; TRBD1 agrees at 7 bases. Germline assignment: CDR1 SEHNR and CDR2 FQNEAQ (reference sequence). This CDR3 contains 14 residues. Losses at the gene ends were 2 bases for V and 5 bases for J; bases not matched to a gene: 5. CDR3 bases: TGTGCCAGCAGCTTAACACAGGGGAATACTGAAGCTTTCTTT. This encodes CASSLTQGNTEAFF.

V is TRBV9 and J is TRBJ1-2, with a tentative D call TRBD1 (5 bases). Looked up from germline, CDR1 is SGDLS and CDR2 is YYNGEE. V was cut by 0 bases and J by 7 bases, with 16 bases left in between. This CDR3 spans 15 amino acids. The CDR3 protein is CASSVDLTELSGYTF. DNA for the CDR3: TGTGCCAGCAGCGTAGATTTGACAGAACTTTCTGGCTACACCTTC. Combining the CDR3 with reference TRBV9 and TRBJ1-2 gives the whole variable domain DSGVTQTPKHLITATGQRVTLRCSPRSGDLSVYWYQQSLDQGLQFLIQYYNGEERAKGNILERFSAQQFPDLHSELNLSSLELGDSALYFCASSVDLTELSGYTFGSGTRLTVV.

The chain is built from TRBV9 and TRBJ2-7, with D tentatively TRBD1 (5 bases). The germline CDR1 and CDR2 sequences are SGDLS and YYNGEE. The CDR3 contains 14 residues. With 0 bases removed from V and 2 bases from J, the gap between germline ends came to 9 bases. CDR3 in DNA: TGTGCCAGCAGCGTAGGGGGCAGGGCCTACGAGCAGTACTTC. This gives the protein CASSVGGRAYEQYF. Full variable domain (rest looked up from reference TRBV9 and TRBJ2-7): DSGVTQTPKHLITATGQRVTLRCSPRSGDLSVYWYQQSLDQGLQFLIQYYNGEERAKGNILERFSAQQFPDLHSELNLSSLELGDSALYFCASSVGGRAYEQYFGPGTRLTVT.

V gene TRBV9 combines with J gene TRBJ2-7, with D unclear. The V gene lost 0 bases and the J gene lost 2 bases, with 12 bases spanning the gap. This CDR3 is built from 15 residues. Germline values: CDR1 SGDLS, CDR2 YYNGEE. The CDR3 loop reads CASSVGSASTYEQYF. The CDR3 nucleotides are TGTGCCAGCAGCGTAGGTTCAGCTAGTACCTACGAGCAGTACTTC.

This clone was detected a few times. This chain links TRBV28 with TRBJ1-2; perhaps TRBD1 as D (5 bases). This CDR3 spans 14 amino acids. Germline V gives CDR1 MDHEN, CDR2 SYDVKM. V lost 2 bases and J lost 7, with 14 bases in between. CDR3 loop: CASSLGQGRAGYTF. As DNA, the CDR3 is TGTGCCAGCAGTTTAGGCCAGGGAAGGGCTGGCTACACCTTC.

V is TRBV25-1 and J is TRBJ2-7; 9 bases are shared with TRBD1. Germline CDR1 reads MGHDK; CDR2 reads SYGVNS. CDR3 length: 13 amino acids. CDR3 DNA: TGTTCATGCAGGGGACAGGGTAGCACCGAGCAGTACTTC. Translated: CSCRGQGSTEQYF.

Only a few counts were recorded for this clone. In nucleotides, the CDR3 is TGTGCCTGGAGTGGCTTTCTAGGACAGGGGACCTACGAGCAGTACTTC. Translation: CAWSGFLGQGTYEQYF. The chain couples TRBV30 to TRBJ2-7; 9 nucleotides match TRBD1. Trimming at V came to 1 base and at J to 2 bases, leaving 9 bases not matched to a gene. Germline CDR1 GTSNPN, CDR2 SVGIG (reference sequence). The CDR3 sequence is 16 residues long.

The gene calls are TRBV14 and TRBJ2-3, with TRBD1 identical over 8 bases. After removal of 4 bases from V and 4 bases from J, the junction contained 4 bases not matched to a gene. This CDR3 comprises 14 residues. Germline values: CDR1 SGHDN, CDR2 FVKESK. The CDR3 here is CASSRDRLSDTQYF. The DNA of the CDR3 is TGTGCCAGCAGCCGGGACAGGCTTTCAGATACGCAGTATTTT.

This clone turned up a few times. CDR3 in amino acids: CASSLFRAANQPQHF. CDR3 in DNA: TGTGCCAGCAGTTTGTTCAGGGCAGCTAATCAGCCCCAGCATTTT. This sequence joins TRBV28 and TRBJ1-5; a weak D match, TRBD1 (5 bases). Germline CDR1 MDHEN, CDR2 SYDVKM. V gave up 3 bases and J gave up 4 bases, with 13 bases separating them. The CDR3 has 15 amino acids.

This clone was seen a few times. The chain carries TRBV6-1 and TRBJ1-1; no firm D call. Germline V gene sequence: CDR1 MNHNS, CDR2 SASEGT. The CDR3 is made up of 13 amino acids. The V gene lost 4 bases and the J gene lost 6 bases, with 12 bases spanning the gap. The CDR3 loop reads CASSAVVFAEAFF. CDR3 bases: TGTGCCAGCAGTGCTGTCGTTTTCGCTGAAGCTTTCTTT.

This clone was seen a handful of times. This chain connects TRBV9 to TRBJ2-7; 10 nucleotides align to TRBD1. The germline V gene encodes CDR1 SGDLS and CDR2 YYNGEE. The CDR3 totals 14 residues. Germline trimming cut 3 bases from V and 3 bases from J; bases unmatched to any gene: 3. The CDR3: CASSEGQGFYEQYF. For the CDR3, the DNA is TGTGCCAGCAGCGAGGGACAGGGGTTCTACGAGCAGTACTTC.

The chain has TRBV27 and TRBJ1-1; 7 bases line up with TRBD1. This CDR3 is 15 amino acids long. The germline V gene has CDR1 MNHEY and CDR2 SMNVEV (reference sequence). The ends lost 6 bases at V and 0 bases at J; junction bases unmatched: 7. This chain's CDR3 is CASRRQGEMNTEAFF. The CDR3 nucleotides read TGTGCCAGCAGGAGGCAGGGGGAGATGAACACTGAAGCTTTCTTT.

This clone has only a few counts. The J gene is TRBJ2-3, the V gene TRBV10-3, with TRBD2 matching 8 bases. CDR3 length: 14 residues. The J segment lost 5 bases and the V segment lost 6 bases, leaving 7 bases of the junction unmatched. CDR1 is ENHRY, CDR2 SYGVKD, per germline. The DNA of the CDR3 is TGTGCCATCAGCACCGGGGGGGCCGGAGATACGCAGTATTTT. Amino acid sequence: CAISTGGAGDTQYF.

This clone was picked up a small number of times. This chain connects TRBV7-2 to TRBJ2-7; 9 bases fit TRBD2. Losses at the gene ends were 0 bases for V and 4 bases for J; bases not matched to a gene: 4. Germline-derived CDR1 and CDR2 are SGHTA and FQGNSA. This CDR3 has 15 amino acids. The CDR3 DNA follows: TGTGCCAGCAGCTTAGCGGCGGGAGGGCCGTACGAGCAGTACTTC. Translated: CASSLAAGGPYEQYF. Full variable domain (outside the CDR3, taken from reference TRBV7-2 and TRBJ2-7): GAGVSQSPSNKVTEKGKDVELRCDPISGHTALYWYRQSLGQGLEFLIYFQGNSAPDKSGLPSDRFSAERTGGSVSTLTIQRTQQEDSAVYLCASSLAAGGPYEQYFGPGTRLTVT.

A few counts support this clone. The CDR3 here is CASRLSPGSDYGYTF. CDR3 sequence (DNA): TGTGCCAGCAGGTTATCACCAGGTTCCGACTATGGCTACACCTTC. This chain links TRBV2 with TRBJ1-2; D remains ambiguous. Germline CDR1 is SNHLY and CDR2 is FYNNEI. V was clipped by 6 bases and J by 3 bases, with 17 bases between them. This CDR3 contains 15 residues.

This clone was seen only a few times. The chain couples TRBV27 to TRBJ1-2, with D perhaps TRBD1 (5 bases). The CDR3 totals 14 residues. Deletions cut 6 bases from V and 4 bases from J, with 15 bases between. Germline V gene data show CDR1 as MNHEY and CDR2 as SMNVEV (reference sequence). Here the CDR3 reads CASSQGSFGYGYTF. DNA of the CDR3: TGTGCCAGCAGCCAGGGTTCTTTTGGCTATGGCTACACCTTC.

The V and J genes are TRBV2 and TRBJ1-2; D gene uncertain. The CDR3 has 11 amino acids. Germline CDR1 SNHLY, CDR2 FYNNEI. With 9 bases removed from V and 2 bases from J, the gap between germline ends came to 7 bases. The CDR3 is CAREQNYGYTF. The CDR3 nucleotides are TGTGCCAGGGAGCAGAACTATGGCTACACCTTC.

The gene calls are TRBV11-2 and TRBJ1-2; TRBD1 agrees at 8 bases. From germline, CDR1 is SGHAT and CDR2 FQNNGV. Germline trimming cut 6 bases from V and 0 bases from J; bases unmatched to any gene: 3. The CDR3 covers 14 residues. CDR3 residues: CASSWTGPNYGYTF. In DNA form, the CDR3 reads TGTGCCAGCAGTTGGACAGGGCCTAACTATGGCTACACCTTC.

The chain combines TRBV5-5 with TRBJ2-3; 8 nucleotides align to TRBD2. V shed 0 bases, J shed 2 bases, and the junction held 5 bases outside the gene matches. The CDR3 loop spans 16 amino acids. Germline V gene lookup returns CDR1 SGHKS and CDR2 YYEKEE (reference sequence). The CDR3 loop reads CASSLETSAFTDTQYF. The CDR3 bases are TGTGCCAGCAGCTTGGAGACTAGCGCGTTCACAGATACGCAGTATTTT.

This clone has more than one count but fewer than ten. Here the CDR3 DNA reads TGCGCCAGCAGCCTAGGACAGGGGCTCACAGATACGCAGTATTTT. Amino acids: CASSLGQGLTDTQYF. The chain is built from TRBV4-1 and TRBJ2-3; TRBD1 agrees at 9 bases. The CDR3 loop spans 15 amino acids. J gave up 2 bases and V 4 bases, and 4 bases lay outside the gene matches. Looked up from germline, CDR1 is MGHRA and CDR2 is YSYEKL.

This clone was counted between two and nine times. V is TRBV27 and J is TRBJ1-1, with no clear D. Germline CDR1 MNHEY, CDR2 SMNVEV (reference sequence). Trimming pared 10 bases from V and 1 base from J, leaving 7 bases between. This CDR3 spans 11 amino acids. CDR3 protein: CATRRNTEAFF. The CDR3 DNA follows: TGTGCCACCAGGAGGAACACTGAAGCTTTCTTT.